The 17 T cell receptor beta chains reported below all come from one sample, sequenced in a study of blood T cell repertoires in COVID-19. Measured with immunoSEQ multiplex PCR; TCRdb has only the in-frame clones, and not every one. The sample holds some 150,000 clones; about 80% are singletons and the top ten take 4%. Sequencing was performed on peripheral blood. The receptors shown here come from a woman aged 55-70 years with acute or convalescent COVID-19.

The chain carries TRBV2 and TRBJ2-7; 9 nucleotides agree with TRBD2. This CDR3 is 15 amino acids long. Per germline, CDR1 SNHLY and CDR2 FYNNEI. V shed 6 bases and J 5 bases; nucleotides not matched to a gene: 11. CDR3 coding DNA: TGTGCCAGCAGCAGAGATAGCGGGAGTAGCAACGAGCAGTACTTC. Its protein product is CASSRDSGSSNEQYF.

This chain joins TRBV24-1 and TRBJ1-5; D call uncertain. V was trimmed by 5 bases and J by 0 bases, leaving 10 bases between them. CDR3 size: 15 residues. CDR1 is KGHDR and CDR2 is SFDVKD in the germline V gene. CDR3 in amino acids: CATSVMSYSNQPQHF. Written as DNA, the CDR3 is TGTGCCACCAGTGTCATGAGTTATAGCAATCAGCCCCAGCATTTT.

This clone was detected only a few times. The rearrangement links TRBV12-3 or TRBV12-4 to TRBJ1-3; no clear D gene. The CDR3 is 13 amino acids. The ends were cut back, 4 bases at V and 4 bases at J, with 8 bases in the middle. CDR3 nucleotides: TGTGCCAGCAGTTGGGGAGCGGGAAACACCATATATTTT. Translating gives CASSWGAGNTIYF.

The chain employs TRBV28 and TRBJ2-6; 7 nucleotides align to TRBD1. V trimming: 6 bases; J trimming: 2 bases; junction bases outside the gene matches: 10. Germline loops: CDR1 MDHEN, CDR2 SYDVKM. CDR3 length: 17 amino acids. CDR3 sequence (DNA): TGTGCCAGCAGACCAAGGACAGGCCTCACTGGGGCCAACGTCCTGACTTTC. Residues: CASRPRTGLTGANVLTF.

The V call is TRBV5-1, the J call TRBJ2-1; 9 nucleotides agree with TRBD2. After removal of 0 bases from V and 9 bases from J, the junction contained 19 bases not matched to a gene. Per germline, CDR1 SGHRS and CDR2 YFSETQ. The CDR3 totals 19 residues. CDR3 nucleotides: TGCGCCAGCAGCTTGGGAGACTGGGTCTATCGCGGGAGGGTTTTTGAGCAGTTCTTC. This encodes CASSLGDWVYRGRVFEQFF. Complete variable domain (other parts from reference TRBV5-1 and TRBJ2-1): KAGVTQTPRYLIKTRGQQVTLSCSPISGHRSVSWYQQTPGQGLQFLFEYFSETQRNKGNFPGRFSGRQFSNSRSEMNVSTLELGDSALYLCASSLGDWVYRGRVFEQFFGPGTRLTVL.

In this sample, this clone turned up a few times. The chain uses TRBV6-5 and TRBJ2-5; D might be TRBD2 (6 bases). V was shortened by 6 bases and J by 4 bases, with 6 bases between the two germline ends. Germline loops: CDR1 MNHEY, CDR2 SVGAGI. The CDR3 is 11 amino acids. The CDR3 protein is CASRAGETQYF. The CDR3 DNA follows: TGTGCCAGCAGAGCGGGAGAGACCCAGTACTTC.

V usage is TRBV6-5 and J usage is TRBJ2-1; D is unresolved. V lost 4 bases and J 3 bases, leaving 13 bases between the germline ends. The CDR3 sequence is 15 residues long. Germline-derived CDR1 and CDR2 are MNHEY and SVGAGI. The CDR3 DNA follows: TGTGCCAGCAGTTCGCCTGGCGGTAGCTACAATGAGCAGTTCTTC. Amino acids: CASSSPGGSYNEQFF.

The chain has TRBV2 and TRBJ1-3; 11 bases line up with TRBD1. The CDR3 sequence is 16 residues long. Germline V gene data show CDR1 as SNHLY and CDR2 as FYNNEI. With 6 bases clipped from V and 1 base from J, the junction kept 5 bases outside the gene matches. In DNA form, the CDR3 reads TGTGCCAGCAGGGCCGGGACAGGGGGTTCTGGAAACACCATATATTTT. It yields the protein CASRAGTGGSGNTIYF.

This chain uses TRBV18 with TRBJ2-7, with a tentative D call TRBD2 (6 bases). Germline V gene sequence: CDR1 KGHSH, CDR2 LQKENI. Trimming shortened V by 3 bases and J by 0 bases, and 12 bases separated the two germline ends. CDR3 length: 15 residues. As DNA, the CDR3 is TGTGCCAGCTCACCTCGGAGCGGGTCCTCCTACGAGCAGTACTTC. Its protein product is CASSPRSGSSYEQYF. Drawing the rest from reference TRBV18 and TRBJ2-7, the complete variable domain is NAGVMQNPRHLVRRRGQEARLRCSPMKGHSHVYWYRQLPEEGLKFMVYLQKENIIDESGMPKERFSAEFPKEGPSILRIQQVVRGDSAAYFCASSPRSGSSYEQYFGPGTRLTVT.

This clone showed up just a few times. The gene calls are TRBV7-2 and TRBJ1-1; TRBD1 matches at 8 bases. CDR1 is SGHTA, CDR2 FQGNSA, per germline. The CDR3 runs 14 residues. J was trimmed by 1 base and V by 4 bases; bases with no gene match: 2. The CDR3 region is CASSSQGANTEAFF. In DNA form, the CDR3 reads TGTGCCAGCAGCTCCCAGGGGGCGAACACTGAAGCTTTCTTT.

V usage is TRBV25-1 and J usage is TRBJ2-7; D not certain. CDR1 and CDR2 (germline): MGHDK, SYGVNS. V was shortened by 2 bases and J by 3 bases, with 8 bases between the two germline ends. The CDR3 contains 13 residues. CDR3 loop: CASSEPPIYEQYF. CDR3 bases: TGTGCCAGCAGTGAACCCCCAATCTACGAGCAGTACTTC.

The rearrangement links TRBV27 to TRBJ1-1; 9 bases align to TRBD1. This CDR3 has 17 amino acids. The germline gives CDR1 MNHEY, CDR2 SMNVEV (reference sequence). V shed 8 bases, J shed 3 bases, and the junction held 16 bases outside the gene matches. The CDR3 nucleotides are TGTGCCAGCCGGAAATCGGGACAGGGACCGAGCTACACTGAAGCTTTCTTT. Translating gives CASRKSGQGPSYTEAFF.

The rearrangement joins TRBV19 to TRBJ2-4; D is perhaps TRBD2 (6 bases). V gave up 7 bases and J gave up 1 base, with 11 bases separating them. CDR3 length equals 14 residues. From germline, CDR1 is LNHDA and CDR2 SQIVND (reference sequence). In nucleotides, the CDR3 is TGTGCCAGTATCGGGAGTGGGGCCAAAAACATTCAGTACTTC. It specifies CASIGSGAKNIQYF.

This chain joins TRBV7-6 and TRBJ2-1; 11 positions agree with TRBD2. This CDR3 is 17 amino acids long. V lost 5 bases to trimming and J lost 7 bases; unmatched junction nucleotides: 13. Germline CDR1 SGHVS, CDR2 FNYEAQ. CDR3 amino acids: CASSLGTSGPRGNEQFF. CDR3 nucleotide sequence: TGTGCCAGCAGCCTTGGGACTAGCGGACCTAGGGGTAATGAGCAGTTCTTC.

The CDR3 here is CASTREAWQTQYF. As DNA, the CDR3 is TGTGCCAGCACACGGGAGGCCTGGCAGACCCAGTACTTC. The V call is TRBV6-5, the J call TRBJ2-5; 7 bases line up with TRBD2. The V segment lost 7 bases and the J segment 6 bases; nucleotides outside the gene matches: 8. CDR3 length equals 13 residues. Germline V gene lookup returns CDR1 MNHEY and CDR2 SVGAGI.

The V and J genes are TRBV19 and TRBJ1-1; 9 nucleotides match TRBD1. Germline V gene data show CDR1 as LNHDA and CDR2 as SQIVND (reference sequence). The CDR3 sequence is 14 residues long. Trimming removed 4 bases from V and 5 bases from J; junction bases left unmatched: 5. The CDR3, as DNA: TGTGCCAGTAGTAACCCCGGGACAGGGACTGAAGCTTTCTTT. Translating gives CASSNPGTGTEAFF.

This chain uses TRBV5-6 with TRBJ1-2, with D hard to call. Germline values: CDR1 SGHDT, CDR2 YYEEEE. Trimming cost V 4 bases and J 11 bases, with 18 bases left between them. This CDR3 region has 13 residues. The CDR3 DNA sequence: TGTGCCAGCAGCGGTAAGAGACGGGGTCAATACACCTTC. Protein: CASSGKRRGQYTF.